This paragraph reports one T cell receptor (beta chain). The data were obtained in a study of T cell responses to AZD1222 COVID-19 vaccine. Study-level information: Second-dose timings of about 4 or about 12 weeks were pooled.

Libraries were prepared by immunoSEQ multiplex PCR; TCRdb keeps only in-frame clonotypes and omits some of them. The table records approximately 100,000 clones, 70% to 90% of them present only once. CDR1 is MDHEN, CDR2 SYDVKM, per germline. The CDR3 is 15 amino acids. Trimming shortened V by 5 bases and J by 5 bases, and 18 bases separated the two germline ends. V is TRBV28 and J is TRBJ1-1; D might be TRBD1 (5 bases). Sequencing was performed on peripheral blood, taken on day 0 of AZD1222 vaccination. The clonotype comes from an adult in good health. Here the CDR3 DNA reads TGTGCCAGCAGTAAGAACCCCGGGGCCGGGACTGAAGCTTTCTTT. It codes for CASSKNPGAGTEAFF.